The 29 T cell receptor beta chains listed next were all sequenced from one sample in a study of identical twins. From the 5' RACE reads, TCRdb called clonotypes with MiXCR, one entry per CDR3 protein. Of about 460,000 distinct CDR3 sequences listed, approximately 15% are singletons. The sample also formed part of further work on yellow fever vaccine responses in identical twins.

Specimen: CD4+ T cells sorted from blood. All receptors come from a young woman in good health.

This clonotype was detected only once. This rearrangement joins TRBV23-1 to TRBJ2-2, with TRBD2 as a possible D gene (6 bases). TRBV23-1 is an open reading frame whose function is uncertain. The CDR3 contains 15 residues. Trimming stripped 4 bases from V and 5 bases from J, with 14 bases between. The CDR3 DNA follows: TGCGCCAGCAGTCCTGTGGACTACCTGACCGGGGAGCTGTTTTTT. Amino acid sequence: CASSPVDYLTGELFF.

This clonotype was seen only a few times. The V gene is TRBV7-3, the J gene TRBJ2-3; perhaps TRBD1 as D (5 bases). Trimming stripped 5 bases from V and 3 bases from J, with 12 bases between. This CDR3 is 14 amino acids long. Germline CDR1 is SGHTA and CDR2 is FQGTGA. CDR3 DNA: TGTGCCAGCAGCCGCCAGGGTGTGACAGATACGCAGTATTTT. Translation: CASSRQGVTDTQYF.

CDR3: CASSQSIGAGGSYEQYF. Here the CDR3 DNA reads TGCGCCAGCAGCCAAAGCATTGGCGCAGGCGGGAGCTACGAGCAGTACTTC. The chain joins TRBV4-3 to TRBJ2-7; 7 bases align to TRBD2. CDR3 size: 17 residues. With 2 bases clipped from V and 3 bases from J, the junction kept 13 bases outside the gene matches. Germline lookup yields CDR1 LGHNA and CDR2 YSLEER.

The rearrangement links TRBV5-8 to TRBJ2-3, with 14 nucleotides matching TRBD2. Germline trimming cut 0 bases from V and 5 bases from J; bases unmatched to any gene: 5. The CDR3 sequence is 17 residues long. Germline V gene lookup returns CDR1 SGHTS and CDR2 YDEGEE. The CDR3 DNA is TGTGCCAGCAGCTTGGGGACTAGCGGGAGGCTTTTAGATACGCAGTATTTT. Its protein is CASSLGTSGRLLDTQYF.

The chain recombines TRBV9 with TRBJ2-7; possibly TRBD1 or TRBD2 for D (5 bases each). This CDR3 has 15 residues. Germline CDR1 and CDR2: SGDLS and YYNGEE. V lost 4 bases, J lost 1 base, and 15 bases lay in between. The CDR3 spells CASSPGAITSYEQYF. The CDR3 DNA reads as TGTGCCAGCAGCCCCGGGGCGATAACATCCTACGAGCAGTACTTC.

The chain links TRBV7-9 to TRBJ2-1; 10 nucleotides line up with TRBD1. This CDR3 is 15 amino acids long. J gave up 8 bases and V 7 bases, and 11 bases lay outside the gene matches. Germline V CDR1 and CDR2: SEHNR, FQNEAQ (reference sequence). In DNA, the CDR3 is TGTGCCAGCATTCTTGGGACAGGGGTGGCCGATGAGCAGTTCTTC. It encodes CASILGTGVADEQFF.

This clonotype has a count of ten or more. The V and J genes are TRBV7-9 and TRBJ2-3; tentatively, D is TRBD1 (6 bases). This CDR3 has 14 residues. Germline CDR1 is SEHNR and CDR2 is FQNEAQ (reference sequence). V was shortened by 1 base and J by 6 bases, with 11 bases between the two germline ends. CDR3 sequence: CASSLVGRGDTQYF. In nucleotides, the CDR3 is TGTGCCAGCAGCTTAGTAGGTAGGGGGGATACGCAGTATTTT.

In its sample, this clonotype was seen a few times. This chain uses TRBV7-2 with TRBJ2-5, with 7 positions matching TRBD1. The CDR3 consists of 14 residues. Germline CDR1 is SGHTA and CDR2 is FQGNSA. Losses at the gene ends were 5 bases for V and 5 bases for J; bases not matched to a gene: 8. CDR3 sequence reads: CASSLQTGLETQYF. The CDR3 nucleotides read TGTGCCAGCAGCCTACAGACAGGGCTGGAGACCCAGTACTTC.

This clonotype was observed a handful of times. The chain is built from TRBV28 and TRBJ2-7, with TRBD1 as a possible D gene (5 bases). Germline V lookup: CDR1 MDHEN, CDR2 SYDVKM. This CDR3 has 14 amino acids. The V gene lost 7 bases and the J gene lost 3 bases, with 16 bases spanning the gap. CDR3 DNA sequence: TGTGCCAGCACGGTGGCCAAGGGGCACTACGAGCAGTACTTC. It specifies CASTVAKGHYEQYF.

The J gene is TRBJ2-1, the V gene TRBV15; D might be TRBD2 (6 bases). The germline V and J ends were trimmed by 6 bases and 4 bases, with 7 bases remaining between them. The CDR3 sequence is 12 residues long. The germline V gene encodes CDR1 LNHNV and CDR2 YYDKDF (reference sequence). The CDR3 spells CATSSGYNEQFF. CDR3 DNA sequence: TGTGCCACCAGTAGCGGATACAATGAGCAGTTCTTC.

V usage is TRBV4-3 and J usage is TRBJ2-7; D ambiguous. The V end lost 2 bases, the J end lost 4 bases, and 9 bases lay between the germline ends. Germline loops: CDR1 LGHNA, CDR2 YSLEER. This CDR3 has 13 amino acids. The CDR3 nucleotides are TGCGCCAGCAGCCAAAAGGCCGGGTACGAGCAGTACTTC. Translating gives CASSQKAGYEQYF.

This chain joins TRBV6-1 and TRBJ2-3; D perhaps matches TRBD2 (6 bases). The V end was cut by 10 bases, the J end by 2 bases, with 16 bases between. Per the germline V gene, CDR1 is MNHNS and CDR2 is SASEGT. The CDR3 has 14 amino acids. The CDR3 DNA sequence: TGTGCCACCGGTCGTACGGGAGACACAGATACGCAGTATTTT. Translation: CATGRTGDTDTQYF.

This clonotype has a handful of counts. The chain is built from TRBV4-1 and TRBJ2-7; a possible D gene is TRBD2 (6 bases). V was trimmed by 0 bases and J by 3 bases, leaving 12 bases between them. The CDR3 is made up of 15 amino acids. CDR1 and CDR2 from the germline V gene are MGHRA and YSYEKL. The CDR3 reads CASSQDMGGFYEQYF. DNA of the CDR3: TGCGCCAGCAGCCAAGATATGGGGGGTTTCTACGAGCAGTACTTC.

The CDR3 sequence: CASSPFFKRVPSSYNEQFF. The DNA of the CDR3 is TGTGCCAGCAGTCCTTTCTTTAAGCGGGTCCCTAGCTCCTACAATGAGCAGTTCTTC. The chain has TRBV4-2 and TRBJ2-1; D is possibly TRBD2 (6 bases). Germline CDR1 is LGHNA and CDR2 is YNFKEQ. Trimming pared 6 bases from V and 0 bases from J, leaving 24 bases between. The CDR3 has 19 residues.

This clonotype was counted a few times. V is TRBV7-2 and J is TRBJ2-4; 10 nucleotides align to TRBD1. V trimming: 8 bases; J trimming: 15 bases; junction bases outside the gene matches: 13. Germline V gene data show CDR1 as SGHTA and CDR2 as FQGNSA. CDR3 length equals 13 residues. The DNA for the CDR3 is TGTGCCAGCGGGGGACAGGGGAAGAAAGTCCGGTACTTC. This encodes CASGGQGKKVRYF.

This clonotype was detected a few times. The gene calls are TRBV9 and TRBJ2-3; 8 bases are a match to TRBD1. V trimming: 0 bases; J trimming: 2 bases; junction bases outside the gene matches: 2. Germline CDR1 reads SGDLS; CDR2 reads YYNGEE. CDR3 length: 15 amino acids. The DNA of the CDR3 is TGTGCCAGCAGCGTAGAACAGGGGGACACAGATACGCAGTATTTT. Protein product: CASSVEQGDTDTQYF.

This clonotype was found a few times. DNA for the CDR3: TGTGCCAGCAGGGGCGGGGCCAAAAACATTCAGTACTTC. Amino acid sequence: CASRGGAKNIQYF. The J gene is TRBJ2-4, the V gene TRBV12-3 or TRBV12-4, with D possibly TRBD2 on 5 matching bases. Trimming removed 6 bases at V and 1 base at J, with 7 bases between. The CDR3 length is 13 residues.

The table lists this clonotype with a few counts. CDR3 coding DNA: TGTGCCAGCAGCCAGGTGGGGAGGAGCACAGATACGCAGTATTTT. This sequence encodes CASSQVGRSTDTQYF. The rearrangement uses TRBV7-2 and TRBJ2-3, with a possible D match to TRBD2 (6 bases). The CDR3 loop spans 15 amino acids. Germline V gene data show CDR1 as SGHTA and CDR2 as FQGNSA. The germline V and J ends were trimmed by 5 bases and 0 bases, with 12 bases remaining between them. The full variable domain, its missing parts supplied by reference TRBV7-2 and TRBJ2-3, is GAGVSQSPSNKVTEKGKDVELRCDPISGHTALYWYRQSLGQGLEFLIYFQGNSAPDKSGLPSDRFSAERTGGSVSTLTIQRTQQEDSAVYLCASSQVGRSTDTQYFGPGTRLTVL.

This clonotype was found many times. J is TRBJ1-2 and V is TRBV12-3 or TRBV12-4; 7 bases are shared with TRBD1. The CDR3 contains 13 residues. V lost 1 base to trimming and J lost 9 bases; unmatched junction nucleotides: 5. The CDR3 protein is CASSLGQGTRYTF. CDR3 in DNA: TGTGCCAGCAGTTTAGGACAGGGTACTCGCTACACCTTC.

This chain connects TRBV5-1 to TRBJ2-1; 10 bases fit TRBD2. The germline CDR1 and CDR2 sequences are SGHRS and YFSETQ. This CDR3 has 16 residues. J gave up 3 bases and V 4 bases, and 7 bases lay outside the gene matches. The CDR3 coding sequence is TGCGCCAGCAGCGTCGGTAGCGGGGGGAGCTACAATGAGCAGTTCTTC. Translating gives CASSVGSGGSYNEQFF.

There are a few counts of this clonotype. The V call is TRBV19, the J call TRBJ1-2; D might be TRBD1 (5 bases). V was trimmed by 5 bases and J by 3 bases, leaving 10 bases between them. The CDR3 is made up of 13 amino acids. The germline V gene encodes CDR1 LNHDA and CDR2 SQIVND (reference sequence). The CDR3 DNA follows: TGTGCCAGTAGTGTCCAGGGTGACTATGGCTACACCTTC. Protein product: CASSVQGDYGYTF.

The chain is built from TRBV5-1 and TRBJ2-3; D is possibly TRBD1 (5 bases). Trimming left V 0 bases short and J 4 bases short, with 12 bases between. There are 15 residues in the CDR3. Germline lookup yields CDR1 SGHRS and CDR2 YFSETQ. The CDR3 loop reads CASSLALAGPDTQYF. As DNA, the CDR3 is TGCGCCAGCAGCTTGGCCTTGGCAGGGCCAGATACGCAGTATTTT.

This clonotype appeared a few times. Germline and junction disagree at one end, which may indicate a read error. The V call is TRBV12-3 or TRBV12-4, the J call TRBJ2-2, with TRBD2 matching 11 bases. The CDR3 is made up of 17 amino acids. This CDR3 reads CVSSSTRLAGYTGELFF. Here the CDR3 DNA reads TGTGTCAGCAGTTCCACGCGACTAGCGGGGTACACCGGGGAGCTGTTTTTT.

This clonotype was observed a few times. The CDR3, as DNA: TGTGCCTGGAGCGACAGTTACACTGAAGCTTTCTTT. Protein product: CAWSDSYTEAFF. The V and J genes are TRBV30 and TRBJ1-1, with D tentatively TRBD1 (5 bases). Germline values: CDR1 GTSNPN, CDR2 SVGIG (reference sequence). The length of the CDR3 is 12 residues. Between the trimmed V and J ends, which lost 3 bases and 3 bases, there was a span of 8 bases.

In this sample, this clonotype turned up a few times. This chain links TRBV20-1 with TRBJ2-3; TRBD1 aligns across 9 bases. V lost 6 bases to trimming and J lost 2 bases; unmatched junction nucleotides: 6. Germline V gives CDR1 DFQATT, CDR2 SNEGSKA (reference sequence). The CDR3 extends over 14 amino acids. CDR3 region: CSAPGQGNTDTQYF. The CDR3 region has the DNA TGCAGTGCACCGGGACAGGGTAACACAGATACGCAGTATTTT.

DNA of the CDR3: TGTGCCAGCAGCCAAGATCGAGGCCACGAGCAGTACTTC. Amino acid sequence: CASSQDRGHEQYF. The gene calls are TRBV3-1 and TRBJ2-7; D not certain. This CDR3 has 13 amino acids. Germline CDR1 is LGHDT and CDR2 is YNNKEL (reference sequence). V shed 0 bases and J shed 5 bases, with 8 bases lying between them.

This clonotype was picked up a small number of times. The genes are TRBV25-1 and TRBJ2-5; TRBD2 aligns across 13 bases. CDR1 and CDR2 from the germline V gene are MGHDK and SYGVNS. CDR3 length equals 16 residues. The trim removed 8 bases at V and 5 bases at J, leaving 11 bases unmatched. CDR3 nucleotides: TGTGCCAGCGCCCCTTGGACTAGCGGGAGTGGTGAGACCCAGTACTTC. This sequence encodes CASAPWTSGSGETQYF.

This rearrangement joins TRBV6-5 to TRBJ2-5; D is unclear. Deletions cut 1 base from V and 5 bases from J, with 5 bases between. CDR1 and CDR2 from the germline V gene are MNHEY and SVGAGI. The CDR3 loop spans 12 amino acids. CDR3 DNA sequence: TGTGCCAGCAGTTACTGGGATGAGACCCAGTACTTC. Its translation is CASSYWDETQYF.

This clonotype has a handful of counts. CDR3 bases: TGTGCCATCAGTCAAGACAGCCATAATGAAAAACTGTTTTTT. As protein: CAISQDSHNEKLFF. This rearrangement joins TRBV10-3 to TRBJ1-4; weak D call: TRBD1 (5 bases). The CDR3 has 14 amino acids. CDR1 ENHRY and CDR2 SYGVKD come from the germline V gene. Trimming shortened V by 5 bases and J by 4 bases, and 11 bases separated the two germline ends.